The 9 T cell receptor beta chains in this list originate from one sample, sequenced in a study of beta chain features in type 1 diabetes. The sequenced template was cDNA made from the entire isolated RNA. The method was immunoSEQ multiplex PCR; TCRdb's version includes in-frame clones alone and lacks a portion of them. The top ten clones hold 0.02% to 0.025% of a sample with about 900,000 clones, under 20% of them seen once. The specimen sequenced was naive CD4+ T cells from blood. These TCRs come from a young woman in good health.

The V call is TRBV6-5, the J call TRBJ1-1, with D unclear. There are 15 residues in the CDR3. V was trimmed by 2 bases and J by 1 base, leaving 11 bases between them. Per germline, CDR1 MNHEY and CDR2 SVGAGI. The DNA for the CDR3 is TGTGCCAGCAGTTACCGACCGGAGCCGAACACTGAAGCTTTCTTT. Its translation: CASSYRPEPNTEAFF.

This clone turned up a few times. This chain links TRBV28 with TRBJ1-2, with D perhaps TRBD1 (5 bases). CDR1 is MDHEN and CDR2 is SYDVKM in the germline V gene. The CDR3 is 16 residues long. Trimming cost V 4 bases and J 4 bases, with 19 bases left between them. CDR3 sequence: CASSYPQGTSRYGYTF. The DNA for the CDR3 is TGTGCCAGCAGTTACCCCCAAGGGACTTCGCGCTATGGCTACACCTTC.

The chain recombines TRBV15 with TRBJ2-2; 7 bases line up with TRBD2. Trimming removed 1 base from V and 1 base from J; junction bases left unmatched: 0. Germline CDR1 reads LNHNV; CDR2 reads YYDKDF (reference sequence). The CDR3 has 15 residues. CDR3: CATSRAGGNTGELFF. Written as DNA, the CDR3 is TGTGCCACCAGCAGAGCGGGAGGGAACACCGGGGAGCTGTTTTTT.

This clone has only a few counts. The chain combines TRBV7-9 with TRBJ2-5; 8 bases fit TRBD1. The CDR3 runs to 14 residues. V dropped 4 bases and J dropped 5; count of bases not matched to a gene: 6. Germline CDR1 reads SEHNR; CDR2 reads FQNEAQ (reference sequence). CDR3 in amino acids: CASSYGTGHETQYF. The CDR3 DNA sequence: TGTGCCAGCAGCTACGGGACAGGTCACGAGACCCAGTACTTC. Variable domain in full (rest from reference TRBV7-9 and TRBJ2-5): DTGVSQNPRHKITKRGQNVTFRCDPISEHNRLYWYRQTLGQGPEFLTYFQNEAQLEKSRLLSDRFSAERPKGSFSTLEIQRTEQGDSAMYLCASSYGTGHETQYFGPGTRLLVL.

The table lists this clone with a few counts. The gene calls are TRBV11-2 and TRBJ1-5; no firm D call. CDR1 SGHAT and CDR2 FQNNGV come from the germline V gene. The V end was cut by 2 bases, the J end by 6 bases, with 11 bases between. This CDR3 has 14 amino acids. In DNA, the CDR3 is TGTGCCAGCAGCTTATTTGACGTTGGTCAGCCCCAGCATTTT. Translating it yields CASSLFDVGQPQHF.

This clone has only a few counts. The chain has TRBV6-5 and TRBJ2-3; 7 bases fit TRBD2. Trimming cost V 5 bases and J 7 bases; bases outside gene matches: 9. The CDR3 is made up of 14 amino acids. Germline V gene lookup returns CDR1 MNHEY and CDR2 SVGAGI. CDR3 residues: CASSRLADMNTQYF. CDR3 sequence (DNA): TGTGCCAGCAGTCGACTAGCCGACATGAATACGCAGTATTTT.

The chain has TRBV7-9 and TRBJ1-1, with no clear D. V lost 3 bases, J lost 1 base, and 9 bases lay in between. The CDR3 is made up of 14 amino acids. The germline gives CDR1 SEHNR, CDR2 FQNEAQ (reference sequence). The CDR3, as DNA: TGTGCCAGCAGCTTCCAAACTCGGAACACTGAAGCTTTCTTT. Its translation is CASSFQTRNTEAFF.

CDR3 sequence (DNA): TGTGCCAGCAGCTTAGCGTGGAGGAACAATGAGCAGTTCTTC. Its translation: CASSLAWRNNEQFF. The genes are TRBV7-2 and TRBJ2-1; D may be TRBD2 (5 bases). CDR1 is SGHTA, CDR2 FQGNSA, per germline. This CDR3 comprises 14 residues. V was cut by 0 bases and J by 5 bases, with 8 bases left in between. Filled out from reference TRBV7-2 and TRBJ2-1, the complete variable domain reads GAGVSQSPSNKVTEKGKDVELRCDPISGHTALYWYRQSLGQGLEFLIYFQGNSAPDKSGLPSDRFSAERTGGSVSTLTIQRTQQEDSAVYLCASSLAWRNNEQFFGPGTRLTVL.

V gene TRBV2 combines with J gene TRBJ2-2; 7 nucleotides align to TRBD2. This CDR3 comprises 13 residues. CDR1 SNHLY and CDR2 FYNNEI come from the germline V gene. After removal of 6 bases from V and 6 bases from J, the junction contained 4 bases not matched to a gene. The CDR3 DNA follows: TGTGCCAGCAGAGTCGGGGGGTCCGGGGAGCTGTTTTTT. Residues: CASRVGGSGELFF.